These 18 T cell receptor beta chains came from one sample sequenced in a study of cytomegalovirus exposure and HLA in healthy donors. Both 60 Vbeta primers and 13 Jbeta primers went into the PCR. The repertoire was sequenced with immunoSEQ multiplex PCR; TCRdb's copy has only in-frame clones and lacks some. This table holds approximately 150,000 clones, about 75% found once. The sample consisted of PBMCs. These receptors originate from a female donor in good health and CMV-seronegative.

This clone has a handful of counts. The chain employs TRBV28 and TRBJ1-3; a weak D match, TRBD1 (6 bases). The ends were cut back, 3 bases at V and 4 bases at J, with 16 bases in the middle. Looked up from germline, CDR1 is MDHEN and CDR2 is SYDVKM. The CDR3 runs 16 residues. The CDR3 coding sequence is TGTGCCAGCAGTTTGCCCCCGCAGGGGCTGGGAAACACCATATATTTT. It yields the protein CASSLPPQGLGNTIYF.

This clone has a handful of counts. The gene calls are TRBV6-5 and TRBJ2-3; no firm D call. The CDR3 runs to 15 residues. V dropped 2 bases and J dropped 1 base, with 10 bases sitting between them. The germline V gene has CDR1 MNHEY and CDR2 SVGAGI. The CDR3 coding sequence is TGTGCCAGCAGTTACGTTGGCGGCGGCACAGATACGCAGTATTTT. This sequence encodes CASSYVGGGTDTQYF.

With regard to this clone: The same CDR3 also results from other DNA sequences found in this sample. CDR3 sequence reads: CASSPGGGSSYEQYF. The CDR3 nucleotides read TGTGCCAGCTCACCCGGGGGTGGGAGTTCCTACGAGCAGTACTTC. V is TRBV18 and J is TRBJ2-7; tentative D call: TRBD2 (6 bases). Germline V gene sequence: CDR1 KGHSH, CDR2 LQKENI. V lost 3 bases, J lost 1 base, and 13 bases lay in between. CDR3 size: 15 residues. The full variable domain, its missing parts supplied by reference TRBV18 and TRBJ2-7, is NAGVMQNPRHLVRRRGQEARLRCSPMKGHSHVYWYRQLPEEGLKFMVYLQKENIIDESGMPKERFSAEFPKEGPSILRIQQVVRGDSAAYFCASSPGGGSSYEQYFGPGTRLTVT.

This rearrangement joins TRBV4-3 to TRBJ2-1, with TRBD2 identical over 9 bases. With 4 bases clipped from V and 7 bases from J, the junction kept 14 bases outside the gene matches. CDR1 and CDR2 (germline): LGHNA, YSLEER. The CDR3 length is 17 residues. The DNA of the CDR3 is TGCGCCAGCAGCCCCGGGTTTGCGGGGGGGAGCAAAAATGAGCAGTTCTTC. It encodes CASSPGFAGGSKNEQFF.

The CDR3 spells CAIRSSSGGISYEQYF. CDR3 sequence (DNA): TGTGCCATCAGAAGTAGTAGCGGGGGGATCTCCTACGAGCAGTACTTC. The chain joins TRBV10-3 to TRBJ2-7, with TRBD2 matching over 10 bases. The V gene end was trimmed by 6 bases and the J gene end by 0 bases; junction bases not matched to a gene: 8. The CDR3 has 16 amino acids. Per germline, CDR1 ENHRY and CDR2 SYGVKD.

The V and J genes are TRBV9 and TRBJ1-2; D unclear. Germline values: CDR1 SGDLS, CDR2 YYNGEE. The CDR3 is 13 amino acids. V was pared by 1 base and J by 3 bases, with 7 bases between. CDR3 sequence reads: CASSVSQDYGYTF. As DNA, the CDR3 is TGTGCCAGCAGCGTATCCCAGGACTATGGCTACACCTTC. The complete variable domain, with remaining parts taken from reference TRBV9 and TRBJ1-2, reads DSGVTQTPKHLITATGQRVTLRCSPRSGDLSVYWYQQSLDQGLQFLIQYYNGEERAKGNILERFSAQQFPDLHSELNLSSLELGDSALYFCASSVSQDYGYTFGSGTRLTVV.

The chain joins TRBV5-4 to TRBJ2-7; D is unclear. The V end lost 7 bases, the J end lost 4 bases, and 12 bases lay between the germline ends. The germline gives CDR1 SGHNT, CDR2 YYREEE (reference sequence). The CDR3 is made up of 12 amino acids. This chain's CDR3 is CASHVPGYEQYF. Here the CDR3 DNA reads TGTGCCAGCCATGTGCCAGGTTACGAGCAGTACTTC.

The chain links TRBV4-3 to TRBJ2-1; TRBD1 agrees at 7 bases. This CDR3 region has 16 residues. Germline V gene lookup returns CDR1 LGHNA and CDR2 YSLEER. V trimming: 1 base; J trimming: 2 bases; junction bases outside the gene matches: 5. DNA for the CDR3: TGCGCCAGCAGCCAAGCCAAACAGGGGACCTACAATGAGCAGTTCTTC. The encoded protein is CASSQAKQGTYNEQFF.

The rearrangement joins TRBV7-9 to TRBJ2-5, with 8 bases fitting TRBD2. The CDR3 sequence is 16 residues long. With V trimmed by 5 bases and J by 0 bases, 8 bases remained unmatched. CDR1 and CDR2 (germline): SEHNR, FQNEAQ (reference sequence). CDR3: CASSQSGRGDQETQYF. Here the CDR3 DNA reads TGTGCCAGCAGCCAGTCGGGGCGGGGGGACCAAGAGACCCAGTACTTC.

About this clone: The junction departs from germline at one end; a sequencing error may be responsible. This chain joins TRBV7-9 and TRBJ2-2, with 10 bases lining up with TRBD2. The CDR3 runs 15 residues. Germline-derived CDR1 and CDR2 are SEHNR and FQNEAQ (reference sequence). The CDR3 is CASSLAGANTGELFF. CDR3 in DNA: TGTGCCAGCAGCCTAGCGGGGGCCAACACCGGGGAGCTGTTTTTT.

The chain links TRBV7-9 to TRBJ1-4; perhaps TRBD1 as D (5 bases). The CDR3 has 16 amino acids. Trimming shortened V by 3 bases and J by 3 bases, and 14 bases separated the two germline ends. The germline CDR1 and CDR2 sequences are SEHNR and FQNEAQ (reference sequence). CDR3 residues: CASSFLYPGANEKLFF. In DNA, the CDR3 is TGTGCCAGCAGCTTTTTGTATCCGGGGGCTAATGAAAAACTGTTTTTT.

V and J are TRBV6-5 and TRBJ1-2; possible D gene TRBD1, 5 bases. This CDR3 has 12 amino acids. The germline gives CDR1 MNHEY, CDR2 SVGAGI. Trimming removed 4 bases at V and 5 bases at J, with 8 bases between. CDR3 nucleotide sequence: TGTGCCAGCAGTTCCGACAGATATGGCTACACCTTC. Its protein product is CASSSDRYGYTF.

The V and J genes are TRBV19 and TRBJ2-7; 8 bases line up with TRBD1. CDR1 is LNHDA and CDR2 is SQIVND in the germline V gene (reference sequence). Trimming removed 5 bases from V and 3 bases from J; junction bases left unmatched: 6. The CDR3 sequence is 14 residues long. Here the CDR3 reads CASSLGTGLYEQYF. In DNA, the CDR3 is TGTGCCAGTAGTCTGGGGACAGGTCTCTACGAGCAGTACTTC.

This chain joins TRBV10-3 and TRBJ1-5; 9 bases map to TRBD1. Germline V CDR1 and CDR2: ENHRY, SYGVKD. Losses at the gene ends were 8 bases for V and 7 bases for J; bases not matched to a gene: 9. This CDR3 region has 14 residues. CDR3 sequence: CAIGKGQGNQPQHF. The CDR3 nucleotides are TGTGCCATCGGAAAGGGACAGGGAAACCAGCCCCAGCATTTT.

This chain's CDR3 is CAWSVGTRDSLYNEQFF. The CDR3 DNA reads TGTGCCTGGAGTGTGGGGACCCGGGACAGCTTATACAATGAGCAGTTCTTC. The J gene is TRBJ2-1, the V gene TRBV30; 7 bases map to TRBD1. The CDR3 is 17 residues long. The ends lost 0 bases at V and 4 bases at J; junction bases unmatched: 12. In germline, CDR1 is GTSNPN, CDR2 SVGIG (reference sequence).

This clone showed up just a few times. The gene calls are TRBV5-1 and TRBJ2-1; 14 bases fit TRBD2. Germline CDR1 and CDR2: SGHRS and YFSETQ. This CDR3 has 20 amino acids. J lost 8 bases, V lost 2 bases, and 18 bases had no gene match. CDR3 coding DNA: TGCGCCAGCAGCTTCCTCGGGACTAGCGGGAGAAGTGGGGATTTCGATGAGCAGTTCTTC. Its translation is CASSFLGTSGRSGDFDEQFF.

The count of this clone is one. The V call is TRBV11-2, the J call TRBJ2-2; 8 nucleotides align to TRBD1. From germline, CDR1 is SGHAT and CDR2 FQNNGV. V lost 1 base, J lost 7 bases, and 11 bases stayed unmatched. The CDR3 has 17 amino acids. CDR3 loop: CASSLASGRGRSGELFF. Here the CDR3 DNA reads TGTGCCAGCAGCTTAGCCTCGGGCAGGGGGCGAAGCGGGGAGCTGTTTTTT.

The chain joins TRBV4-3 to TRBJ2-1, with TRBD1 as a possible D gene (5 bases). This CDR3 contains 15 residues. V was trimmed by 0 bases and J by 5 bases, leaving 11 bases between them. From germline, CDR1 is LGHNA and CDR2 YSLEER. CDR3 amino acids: CASSQEGPPNNEQFF. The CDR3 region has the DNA TGCGCCAGCAGCCAAGAGGGGCCCCCCAACAATGAGCAGTTCTTC.